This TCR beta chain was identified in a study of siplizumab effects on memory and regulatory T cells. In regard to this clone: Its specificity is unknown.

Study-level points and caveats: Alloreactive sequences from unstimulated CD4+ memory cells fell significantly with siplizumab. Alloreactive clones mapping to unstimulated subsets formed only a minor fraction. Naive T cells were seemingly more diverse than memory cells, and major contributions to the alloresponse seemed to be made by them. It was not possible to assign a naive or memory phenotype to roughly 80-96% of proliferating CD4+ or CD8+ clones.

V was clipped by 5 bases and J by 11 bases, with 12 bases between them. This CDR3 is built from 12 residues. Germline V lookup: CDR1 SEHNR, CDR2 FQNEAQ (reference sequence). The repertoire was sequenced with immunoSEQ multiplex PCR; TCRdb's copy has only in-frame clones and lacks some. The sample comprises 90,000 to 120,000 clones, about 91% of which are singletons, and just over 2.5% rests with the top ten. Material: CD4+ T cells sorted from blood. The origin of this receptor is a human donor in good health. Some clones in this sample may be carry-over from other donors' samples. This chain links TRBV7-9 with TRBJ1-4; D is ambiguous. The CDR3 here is CASSLTLGKLFF. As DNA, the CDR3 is TGTGCCAGCAGCCTAACATTGGGGAAACTGTTTTTT.